One TCR beta chain is described in this entry. Its antigen is as yet unknown. Sequencing of DNA taken from cultured CD4+ T cells relied on the Oncomine TCR Beta short-read assay. Cultured CD4+ T cells were the source of extracted genomic DNA. Using its own MiXCR run on the PCR reads, TCRdb lists one record per CDR3 protein. The table includes some 17,000 distinct CDR3 sequences, around half detected once. These data are taken from a study of vaccination and CD4 T cells after COVID-19. Study findings and constraints: Convalescent patients had a median roughly 90% of reactive clones appearing only post-vaccination.

Time point given: late sampling 161 to 241 days after vaccination in a few convalescent patients. The treatment was: approximately nine-day PBMC culture with coronavirus spike peptide pools or control peptides (ViraFEST assay). With peptide pools, ViraFEST first expanded antigen-specific T cells and afterwards sequenced their TCRs. V lost 6 bases and J lost 5, with 14 bases in between. The germline V gene encodes CDR1 DFQATT and CDR2 SNEGSKA (reference sequence). The CDR3 loop spans 12 amino acids. The material was CD4+ T cells from blood, cultured in vitro, obtained about 7 months after SARS-CoV-2 vaccination. The TCR sequence derives from a human donor who had recovered from COVID-19. The gene calls are TRBV20-1 and TRBJ2-7; D may correspond to TRBD1 or TRBD2 (7 bases each). The CDR3 bases are TGCAGTGCCGCAGGGGGGGGTGACGAGCAGTACTTC. It encodes CSAAGGGDEQYF.